The 20 T cell receptor beta chains given below trace back to one sample, sequenced in a study of T cells in Graves' hyperthyroidism and ophthalmopathy. Amplified TCR beta CDR3 regions came from RNA transcripts. The HTBI set primed first-round TCR CDR3 RT-PCR. MiXCR, run by TCRdb on the multiplex PCR reads, gives a single entry per CDR3 protein. The sample has around 500,000 distinct CDR3 sequences, approximately 15% seen once. The source material was blood. Every receptor here comes from a woman under 30 with Graves' hyperthyroidism.

The rearrangement uses TRBV5-5 and TRBJ1-1; 7 positions match TRBD1. The germline CDR1 and CDR2 sequences are SGHKS and YYEKEE (reference sequence). The J segment lost 5 bases and the V segment lost 4 bases, leaving 23 bases of the junction unmatched. The CDR3 has 19 residues. CDR3 nucleotides: TGTGCCAGCAGCCAGGGGGGACCACGGCCGGGCCCCTCGAAGACTGAAGCTTTCTTT. It specifies CASSQGGPRPGPSKTEAFF.

This clonotype was observed a handful of times. This chain connects TRBV11-3 to TRBJ1-1; 8 positions agree with TRBD1. CDR3 length: 15 residues. V lost 3 bases and J lost 5; bases outside the gene matches: 8. The germline V gene encodes CDR1 SGHNT and CDR2 YENEEA. CDR3 nucleotides: TGTGCCAGCAGCTTTCGACAGGGGCTGAGGACTGAAGCTTTCTTT. This encodes CASSFRQGLRTEAFF.

This clonotype was observed many times. The gene calls are TRBV11-3 and TRBJ1-1; possibly TRBD1 for D (5 bases). CDR1 and CDR2 from the germline V gene are SGHNT and YENEEA. This CDR3 is 13 amino acids long. Trimming took off 2 bases at V and 6 bases at J, with 10 bases between the two ends. The CDR3 region has the DNA TGTGCCAGCAGCTTAATCCCGGGGCCTGAAGCTTTCTTT. Translated: CASSLIPGPEAFF.

This clonotype was counted at least ten times. This sequence joins TRBV11-3 and TRBJ1-1, with TRBD1 as a possible D gene (6 bases). The V gene lost 5 bases and the J gene lost 0 bases, with 13 bases spanning the gap. The length of the CDR3 is 15 residues. The V gene's germline CDR1 is SGHNT and CDR2 YENEEA. CDR3 loop: CASSKGGGMNTEAFF. In DNA form, the CDR3 reads TGTGCCAGCAGCAAGGGAGGGGGGATGAACACTGAAGCTTTCTTT.

This clonotype was picked up many times. V usage is TRBV11-2 and J usage is TRBJ2-5; tentatively, D is TRBD2 (5 bases). Trimming took off 6 bases at V and 3 bases at J, with 20 bases between the two ends. From germline, CDR1 is SGHAT and CDR2 FQNNGV. The CDR3 consists of 16 residues. The CDR3 reads CASRIWRGIEEETQYF. In DNA form, the CDR3 reads TGTGCCAGCAGAATCTGGAGAGGGATCGAGGAAGAGACCCAGTACTTC.

This clonotype was counted between two and nine times. The J gene is TRBJ1-1, the V gene TRBV7-3; weak D call: TRBD1 (6 bases). Trimming removed 1 base at V and 0 bases at J, with 12 bases between. Germline V gene sequence: CDR1 SGHTA, CDR2 FQGTGA. The CDR3 runs 16 residues. In nucleotides, the CDR3 is TGTGCCAGCAGCTTAAACCCCAGGGGCATGAACACTGAAGCTTTCTTT. Translation gives CASSLNPRGMNTEAFF.

This clonotype was counted at least ten times. The V and J genes are TRBV7-9 and TRBJ2-5; 12 positions agree with TRBD2. The CDR3 spans 17 residues. J lost 2 bases, V lost 3 bases, and 7 bases had no gene match. Germline CDR1 and CDR2: SEHNR and FQNEAQ (reference sequence). CDR3 loop: CASSFPPSGRDQETQYF. The CDR3 DNA is TGTGCCAGCAGCTTCCCCCCTAGCGGGAGGGATCAAGAGACCCAGTACTTC.

Only a few counts were recorded for this clonotype. It may be a read error: a sequence one base away is much more abundant. The chain couples TRBV27 to TRBJ2-2; TRBD1 might be the D (6 bases). Germline lookup yields CDR1 MNHEY and CDR2 SMNVEV (reference sequence). Trimming took off 6 bases at V and 13 bases at J, with 21 bases between the two ends. The CDR3 is 14 amino acids. CDR3 sequence (DNA): TGTGCCAGCAGCCGGACGGGACATAACGGAGGGCTGTTTTTT. Its translation: CASSRTGHNGGLFF.

This chain uses TRBV6-1 with TRBJ2-1; 14 bases are a match to TRBD2. Trimming at V came to 8 bases and at J to 3 bases, leaving 18 bases not matched to a gene. The CDR3 runs 20 residues. Germline V lookup: CDR1 MNHNS, CDR2 SASEGT. CDR3 protein: CASPGGSSGTSGRVYNEQFF. For the CDR3, the DNA is TGTGCCAGCCCGGGCGGAAGTAGCGGGACTAGCGGGAGAGTCTACAATGAGCAGTTCTTC.

This clonotype was detected ten times or more. The genes are TRBV18 and TRBJ2-3; possibly TRBD1 for D (6 bases). The V gene lost 3 bases and the J gene lost 0 bases, with 10 bases spanning the gap. Germline assignment: CDR1 KGHSH and CDR2 LQKENI. There are 15 residues in the CDR3. The CDR3 reads CASSPQGSSTDTQYF. The CDR3 DNA reads TGTGCCAGCTCACCCCAGGGGTCTAGCACAGATACGCAGTATTTT.

This clonotype turned up a few times. The CDR3 region is CSTHPLATAPGYTF. The CDR3 nucleotides read TGCAGTACACATCCGCTAGCGACGGCGCCTGGCTACACCTTC. The chain combines TRBV20-1 with TRBJ1-2; D is unclear. The germline CDR1 and CDR2 sequences are DFQATT and SNEGSKA (reference sequence). V was pared by 8 bases and J by 7 bases, with 23 bases between. This CDR3 region has 14 residues.

The table lists this clonotype with many counts. V is TRBV5-1 and J is TRBJ2-7, with 11 bases lining up with TRBD1. The germline gives CDR1 SGHRS, CDR2 YFSETQ. Unmatched junction bases numbered 8, after V lost 6 bases and J lost 3 bases. There are 15 residues in the CDR3. The CDR3 nucleotides are TGCGCCAGCATATTCGGGACAGGGGGTGACTACGAGCAGTACGTC. This encodes CASIFGTGGDYEQYV.

CDR3 residues: CASTRGTYEQYF. The DNA of the CDR3 is TGTGCCAGCACCAGGGGGACCTACGAGCAGTACTTC. V and J are TRBV6-1 and TRBJ2-7, with 7 bases lining up with TRBD1. CDR1 and CDR2 from the germline V gene are MNHNS and SASEGT. V shed 7 bases and J 2 bases; nucleotides not matched to a gene: 2. The CDR3 totals 12 residues.

This clonotype has a handful of counts. As DNA, the CDR3 is TGTGCCAGCAGCCGCCTAGCGAACACAGATACGCAGTATTTT. Translating it yields CASSRLANTDTQYF. The chain uses TRBV11-3 and TRBJ2-3; a weak D match, TRBD2 (6 bases). Germline V gives CDR1 SGHNT, CDR2 YENEEA. CDR3 length: 14 amino acids. Trimming shortened V by 5 bases and J by 2 bases, and 11 bases separated the two germline ends.

Only a few counts were recorded for this clonotype. The chain has TRBV30 and TRBJ1-3; D is possibly TRBD1 (6 bases). Deletions cut 1 base from V and 0 bases from J, with 10 bases between. The CDR3 contains 15 residues. Looked up from germline, CDR1 is GTSNPN and CDR2 is SVGIG (reference sequence). The CDR3 sequence: CAWSGGTLSGNTIYF. The CDR3, as DNA: TGTGCCTGGAGTGGGGGGACACTCTCTGGAAACACCATATATTTT.

This clonotype showed up many times. The chain employs TRBV5-1 and TRBJ2-1; D might be TRBD2 (5 bases). V lost 5 bases and J 6 bases, leaving 18 bases between the germline ends. CDR1 SGHRS and CDR2 YFSETQ come from the germline V gene. The CDR3 has 15 residues. CDR3 in amino acids: CASSITNLATNEQFF. In DNA form, the CDR3 reads TGCGCCAGCAGTATTACGAATCTAGCTACCAATGAGCAGTTCTTC.

There are a few counts of this clonotype. This sequence joins TRBV30 and TRBJ2-2; 9 bases align to TRBD1. The CDR3 runs 14 residues. CDR1 is GTSNPN, CDR2 SVGIG, per germline (reference sequence). CDR3 sequence: CGSVGQGRTGELFF. The DNA for the CDR3 is TGTGGCTCCGTGGGACAGGGTCGAACCGGGGAGCTGTTTTTT.

The sample holds many counts of this clonotype. V is TRBV14 and J is TRBJ2-3, with 8 bases identical to TRBD1. Trimming cost V 1 base and J 0 bases; bases outside gene matches: 6. This CDR3 comprises 17 residues. Germline V lookup: CDR1 SGHDN, CDR2 FVKESK. The CDR3 DNA reads as TGTGCCAGCAGCCAAGCCAGGGGGCATTTCAGCACAGATACGCAGTATTTT. As protein: CASSQARGHFSTDTQYF. The entire variable domain, with the rest obtained from reference TRBV14 and TRBJ2-3, is as follows: EAGVTQFPSHSVIEKGQTVTLRCDPISGHDNLYWYRRVMGKEIKFLLHFVKESKQDESGMPNNRFLAERTGGTYSTLKVQPAELEDSGVYFCASSQARGHFSTDTQYFGPGTRLTVL.

The genes are TRBV9 and TRBJ2-1; D gene unclear. There are 16 residues in the CDR3. The V gene's germline CDR1 is SGDLS and CDR2 YYNGEE. The V gene lost 3 bases and the J gene lost 4 bases, with 17 bases spanning the gap. The CDR3 sequence: CASSDSSEPRYNEQFF. CDR3 nucleotide sequence: TGTGCCAGCAGCGACTCCTCTGAGCCCCGATACAATGAGCAGTTCTTC.

In this sample, this clonotype turned up many times. V and J are TRBV3-1 and TRBJ1-1, with D possibly TRBD1 on 6 matching bases. This CDR3 is 15 amino acids long. The V end lost 4 bases, the J end lost 0 bases, and 12 bases lay between the germline ends. Germline loops: CDR1 LGHDT, CDR2 YNNKEL (reference sequence). In nucleotides, the CDR3 is TGTGCCAGCAGCCCCTACAGGGCCCTGAACACTGAAGCTTTCTTT. This gives the protein CASSPYRALNTEAFF.